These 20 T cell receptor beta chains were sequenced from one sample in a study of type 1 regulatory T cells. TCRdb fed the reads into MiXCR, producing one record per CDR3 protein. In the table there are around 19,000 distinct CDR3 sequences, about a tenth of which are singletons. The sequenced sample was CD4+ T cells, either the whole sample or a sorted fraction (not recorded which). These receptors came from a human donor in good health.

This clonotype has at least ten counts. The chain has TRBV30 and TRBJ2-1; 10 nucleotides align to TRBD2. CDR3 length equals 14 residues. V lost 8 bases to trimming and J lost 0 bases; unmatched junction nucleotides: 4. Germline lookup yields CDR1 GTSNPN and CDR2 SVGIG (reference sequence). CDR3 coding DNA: TGTGCCGCAACTAGCGGGACCTCCTACAATGAGCAGTTCTTC. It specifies CAATSGTSYNEQFF.

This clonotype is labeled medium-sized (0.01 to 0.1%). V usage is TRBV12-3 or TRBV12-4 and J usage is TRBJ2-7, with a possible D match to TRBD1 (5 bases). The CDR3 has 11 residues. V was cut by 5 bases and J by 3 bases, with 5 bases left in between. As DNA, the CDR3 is TGTGCCAGCAGTACAGGCTACGAGCAGTACTTC. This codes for CASSTGYEQYF.

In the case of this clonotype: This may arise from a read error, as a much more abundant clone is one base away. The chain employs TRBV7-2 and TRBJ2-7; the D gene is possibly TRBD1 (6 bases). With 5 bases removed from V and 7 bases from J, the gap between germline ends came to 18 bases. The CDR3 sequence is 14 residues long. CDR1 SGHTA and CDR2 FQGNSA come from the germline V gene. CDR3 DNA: TGTGCCAGCAGCCGGGCTGACAGGCGAGGAGAGCAGTACTTC. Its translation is CASSRADRRGEQYF. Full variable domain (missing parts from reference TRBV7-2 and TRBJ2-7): GAGVSQSPSNKVTEKGKDVELRCDPISGHTALYWYRQSLGQGLEFLIYFQGNSAPDKSGLPSDRFSAERTGGSVSTLTIQRTQQEDSAVYLCASSRADRRGEQYFGPGTRLTVT.

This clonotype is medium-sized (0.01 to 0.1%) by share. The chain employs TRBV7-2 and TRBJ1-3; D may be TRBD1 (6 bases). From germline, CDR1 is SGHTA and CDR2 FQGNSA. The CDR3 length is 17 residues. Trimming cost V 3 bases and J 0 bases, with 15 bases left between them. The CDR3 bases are TGTGCCAGCAGCTTCTCAAACAGGGTGACCTCTGGAAACACCATATATTTT. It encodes CASSFSNRVTSGNTIYF.

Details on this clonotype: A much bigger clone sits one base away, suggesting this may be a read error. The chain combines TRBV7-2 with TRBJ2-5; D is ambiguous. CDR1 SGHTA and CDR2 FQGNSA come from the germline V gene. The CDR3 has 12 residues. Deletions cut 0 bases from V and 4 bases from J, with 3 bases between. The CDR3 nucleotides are TGTGCCAGCAGCTTAGCGGGAGAGACCCAGTACTTC. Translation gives CASSLAGETQYF. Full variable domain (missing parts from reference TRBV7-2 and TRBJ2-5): GAGVSQSPSNKVTEKGKDVELRCDPISGHTALYWYRQSLGQGLEFLIYFQGNSAPDKSGLPSDRFSAERTGGSVSTLTIQRTQQEDSAVYLCASSLAGETQYFGPGTRLLVL.

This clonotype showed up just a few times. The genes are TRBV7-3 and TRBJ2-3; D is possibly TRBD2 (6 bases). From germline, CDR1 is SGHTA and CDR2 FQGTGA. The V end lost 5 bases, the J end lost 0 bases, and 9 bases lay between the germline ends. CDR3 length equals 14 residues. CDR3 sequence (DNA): TGTGCCAGCAGCCCCAGCGGGAGCACAGATACGCAGTATTTT. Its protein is CASSPSGSTDTQYF. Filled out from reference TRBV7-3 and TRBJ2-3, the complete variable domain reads GAGVSQTPSNKVTEKGKYVELRCDPISGHTALYWYRQSLGQGPEFLIYFQGTGAADDSGLPNDRFFAVRPEGSVSTLKIQRTERGDSAVYLCASSPSGSTDTQYFGPGTRLTVL.

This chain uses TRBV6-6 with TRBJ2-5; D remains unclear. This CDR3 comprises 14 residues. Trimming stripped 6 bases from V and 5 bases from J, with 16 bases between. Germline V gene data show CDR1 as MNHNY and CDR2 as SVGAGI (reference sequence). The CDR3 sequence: CASRSRSRGETQYF. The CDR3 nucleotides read TGTGCCAGCAGGTCACGCTCCAGAGGCGAGACCCAGTACTTC.

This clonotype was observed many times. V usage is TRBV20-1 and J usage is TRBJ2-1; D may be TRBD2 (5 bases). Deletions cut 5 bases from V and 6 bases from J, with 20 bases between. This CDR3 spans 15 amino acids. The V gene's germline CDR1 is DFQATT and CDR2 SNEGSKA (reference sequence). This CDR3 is CSAGQSGRTGNEQFF. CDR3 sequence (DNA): TGCAGTGCTGGCCAGAGTGGGAGAACTGGCAATGAGCAGTTCTTC.

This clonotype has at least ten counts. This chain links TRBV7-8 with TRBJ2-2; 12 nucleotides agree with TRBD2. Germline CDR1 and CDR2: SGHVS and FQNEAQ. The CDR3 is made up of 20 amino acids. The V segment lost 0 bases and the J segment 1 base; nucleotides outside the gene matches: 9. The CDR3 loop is CASSLARVLAGGQNTGELFF. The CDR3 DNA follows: TGTGCCAGCAGCTTAGCGAGGGTACTAGCGGGAGGTCAGAACACCGGGGAGCTGTTTTTT.

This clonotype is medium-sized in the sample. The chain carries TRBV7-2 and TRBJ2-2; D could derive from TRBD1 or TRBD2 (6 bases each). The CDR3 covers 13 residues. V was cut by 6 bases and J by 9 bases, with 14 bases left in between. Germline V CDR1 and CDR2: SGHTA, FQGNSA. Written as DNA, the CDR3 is TGTGCCAGCAGTAGGGCCGGGGGCCGGGAGCTGTTTTTT. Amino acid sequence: CASSRAGGRELFF.

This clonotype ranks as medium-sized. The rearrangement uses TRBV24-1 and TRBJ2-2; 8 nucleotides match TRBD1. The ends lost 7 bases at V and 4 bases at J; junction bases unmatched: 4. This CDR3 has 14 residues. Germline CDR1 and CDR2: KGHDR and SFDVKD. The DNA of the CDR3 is TGTGCCACCAGCCCGGGACAGGCCACCGGGGAGCTGTTTTTT. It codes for CATSPGQATGELFF.

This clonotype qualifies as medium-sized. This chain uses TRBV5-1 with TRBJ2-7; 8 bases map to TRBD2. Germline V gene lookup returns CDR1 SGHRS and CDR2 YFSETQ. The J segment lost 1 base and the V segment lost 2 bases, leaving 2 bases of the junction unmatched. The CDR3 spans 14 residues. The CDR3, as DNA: TGCGCCAGCAGCTTCGGGAGGGCATCCTACGAGCAGTACTTC. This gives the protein CASSFGRASYEQYF.

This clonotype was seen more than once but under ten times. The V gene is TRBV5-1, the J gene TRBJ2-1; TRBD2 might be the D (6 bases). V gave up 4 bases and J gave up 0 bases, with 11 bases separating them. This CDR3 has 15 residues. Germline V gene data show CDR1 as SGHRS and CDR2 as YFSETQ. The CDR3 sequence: CASSGSGISYNEQFF. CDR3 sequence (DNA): TGCGCCAGCAGCGGTAGCGGCATCTCCTACAATGAGCAGTTCTTC.

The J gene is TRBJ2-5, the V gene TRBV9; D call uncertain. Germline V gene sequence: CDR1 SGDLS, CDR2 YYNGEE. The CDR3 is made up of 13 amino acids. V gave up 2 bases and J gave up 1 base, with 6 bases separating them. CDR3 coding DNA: TGTGCCAGCAGCGTGGGCCCCCAAGAGACCCAGTACTTC. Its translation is CASSVGPQETQYF.

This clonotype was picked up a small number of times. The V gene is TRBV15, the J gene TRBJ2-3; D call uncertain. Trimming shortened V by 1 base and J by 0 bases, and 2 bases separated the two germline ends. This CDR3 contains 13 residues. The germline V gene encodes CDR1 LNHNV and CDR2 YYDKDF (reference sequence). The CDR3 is CATSRGSTDTQYF. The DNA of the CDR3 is TGTGCCACCAGCAGAGGCAGCACAGATACGCAGTATTTT.

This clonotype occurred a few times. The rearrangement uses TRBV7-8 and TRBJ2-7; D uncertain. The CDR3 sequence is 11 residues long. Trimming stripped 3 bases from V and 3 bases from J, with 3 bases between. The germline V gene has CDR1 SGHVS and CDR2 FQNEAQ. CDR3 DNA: TGTGCCAGCAGCTTCCGCTACGAGCAGTACTTC. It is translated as CASSFRYEQYF.

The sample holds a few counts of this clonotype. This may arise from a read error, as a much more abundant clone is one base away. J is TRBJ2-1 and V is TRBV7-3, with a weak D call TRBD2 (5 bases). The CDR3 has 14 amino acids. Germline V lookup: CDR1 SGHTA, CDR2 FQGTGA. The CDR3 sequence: CTSSSLAPYHEQFF. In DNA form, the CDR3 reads TGTACCAGCAGCTCGCTAGCTCCGTATCATGAGCAGTTCTTC. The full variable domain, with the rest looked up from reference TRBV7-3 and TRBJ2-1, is GAGVSQTPSNKVTEKGKYVELRCDPISGHTALYWYRQSLGQGPEFLIYFQGTGAADDSGLPNDRFFAVRPEGSVSTLKIQRTERGDSAVYLCTSSSLAPYHEQFFGPGTRLTVL.

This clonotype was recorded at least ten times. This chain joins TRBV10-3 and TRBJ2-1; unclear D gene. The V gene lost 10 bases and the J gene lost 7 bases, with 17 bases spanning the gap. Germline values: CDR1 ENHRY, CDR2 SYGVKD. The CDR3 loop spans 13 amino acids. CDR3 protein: CATIEVAGNEQFF. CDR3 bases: TGTGCCACTATAGAGGTCGCTGGGAATGAGCAGTTCTTC.

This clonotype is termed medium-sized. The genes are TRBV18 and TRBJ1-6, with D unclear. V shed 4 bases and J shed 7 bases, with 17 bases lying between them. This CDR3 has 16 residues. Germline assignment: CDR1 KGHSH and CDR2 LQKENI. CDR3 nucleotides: TGTGCCAGCTCACACGGATCGAGGGCTGGCAATTCACCCCTCCACTTT. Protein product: CASSHGSRAGNSPLHF.

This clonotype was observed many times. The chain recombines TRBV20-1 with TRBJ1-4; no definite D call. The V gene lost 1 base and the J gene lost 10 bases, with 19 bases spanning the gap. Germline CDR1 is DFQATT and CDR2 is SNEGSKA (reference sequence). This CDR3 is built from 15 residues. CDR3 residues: CSARVASTGMGKLFF. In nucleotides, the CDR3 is TGCAGTGCTAGAGTAGCATCAACGGGGATGGGAAAACTGTTTTTT.